A selection of T cell receptor beta chains follows, all from one sample in a study of human T cells and chemical hapten exposure. TCRdb ran MiXCR on the RACE reads and lists one entry per CDR3 protein. Among roughly 86,000 distinct CDR3 sequences listed, roughly 10% were seen once. The source was whole blood, collected in connection with sensitization to the hapten diphenylcyclopropenone (DPC). The receptors stem from a man aged 40-49 years with alopecia areata. Some clones in this sample may be carry-over from other donors' samples. The CDR3 runs from the conserved cysteine through the conserved F or W. The D gene is left open where the match is weak. Expanded clones get a size class; other rows say once, few or many, or leave the size out.

clone_size	v_call	cdr3_length	d_call	j_call	cdr3_aa	cdr3_nt
.	TRBV7-3	15	TRBD2	TRBJ2-5	CASSRSSGSGETQYF	TGTGCCAGCAGCCGCTCTAGCGGGAGCGGAGAGACCCAGTACTTC
.	TRBV9	12	.	TRBJ2-1	CASSAQYNEQFF	TGTGCCAGCAGCGCCCAGTACAATGAGCAGTTCTTC
many	TRBV6-5	13	.	TRBJ1-2	CASSYSSSSGYTF	TGTGCCAGCAGTTACTCGTCCAGTTCTGGCTACACCTTC
few	TRBV6-2/TRBV6-3	14	TRBD1	TRBJ1-5	CAGGQGRDNQPQHF	TGTGCCGGGGGACAGGGGCGCGACAATCAGCCCCAGCATTTT
.	TRBV19	16	TRBD2	TRBJ2-1	CASSISSLAAYNEQFF	TGTGCCAGTAGTATATCCTCCCTAGCGGCCTACAATGAGCAGTTCTTC
many	TRBV7-9	15	TRBD1	TRBJ1-2	CASSSGTGGVYGYTF	TGTGCCAGCAGCTCTGGGACAGGGGGAGTCTATGGCTACACCTTC
.	TRBV15	15	TRBD1	TRBJ1-1	CATSRFTTGGLEAFF	TGTGCCACCAGCAGATTTACGACAGGGGGCTTGGAAGCTTTCTTT
.	TRBV12-5	15	TRBD2	TRBJ2-3	CASGSWAGVPDTQYF	TGTGCTAGTGGTTCCTGGGCGGGAGTCCCAGATACGCAGTATTTT
.	TRBV12-3/TRBV12-4	15	.	TRBJ2-1	CASSFNDPRSNEQFF	TGTGCCAGCAGTTTCAACGACCCCCGCTCCAATGAGCAGTTCTTC
few	TRBV7-9	14	.	TRBJ2-3	CASSLSSSGRAQYF	TGTGCCAGCAGCTTAAGTTCGTCGGGGCGGGCGCAGTATTTT
.	TRBV29-1	13	.	TRBJ1-1	CSVVVGRNTEAFF	TGCAGCGTTGTGGTTGGAAGGAACACTGAAGCTTTCTTT
.	TRBV5-5	15	TRBD1	TRBJ1-1	CASSLGEGALTEAFF	TGTGCCAGCAGCTTGGGCGAGGGGGCTCTAACTGAAGCTTTCTTT
.	TRBV20-1	14	.	TRBJ1-1	CSAREGSMNTEAFF	TGCAGTGCTAGAGAGGGCAGCATGAACACTGAAGCTTTCTTT
few	TRBV29-1	14	TRBD1	TRBJ2-1	CSVSTGGGYNEQFF	TGCAGCGTTAGTACAGGGGGTGGGTACAATGAGCAGTTCTTC
few	TRBV7-8	17	TRBD2	TRBJ2-7	CASSLVDKLAGGYEQYF	TGTGCCAGCAGCTTAGTGGATAAACTAGCGGGAGGGTACGAGCAGTACTTC
many	TRBV20-1	11	.	TRBJ1-1	CSHSRGLQAFF	TGCAGTCACAGCCGGGGCCTTCAAGCTTTCTTT
few	TRBV4-3	16	.	TRBJ2-7	CASSQDARDTSYEQYF	TGCGCCAGCAGCCAAGATGCGAGAGATACGTCCTACGAGCAGTACTTC
.	TRBV29-1	18	TRBD2	TRBJ2-4	CSVEIMSSGRGFKNIQYF	TGCAGCGTTGAAATTATGTCTAGCGGGAGAGGTTTCAAAAACATTCAGTACTTC
few	TRBV28	15	TRBD1	TRBJ2-4	CASSTIRDRGNIQYF	TGTGCCAGCAGTACTATCCGGGACAGGGGTAACATTCAGTACTTC
many	TRBV6-2/TRBV6-3	15	.	TRBJ2-1	CASKEGGGSYNEQFF	TGTGCCAGCAAGGAGGGGGGGGGATCCTACAATGAGCAGTTCTTC
few	TRBV7-2	16	TRBD2	TRBJ2-1	CASSLAGAGGDNEQFF	TGTGCCAGCAGCTTAGCGGGGGCGGGAGGGGACAATGAGCAGTTCTTC
few	TRBV29-1	13	.	TRBJ2-1	CSVAGFSYNEQFF	TGCAGCGTTGCAGGGTTTTCCTACAATGAGCAGTTCTTC
few	TRBV7-9	16	TRBD1	TRBJ1-2	CASSLWTGGENYGYTF	TGTGCCAGCAGCCTATGGACAGGGGGAGAGAACTATGGCTACACCTTC
.	TRBV7-9	16	TRBD2	TRBJ2-5	CASSKAREREGKTQYF	TGTGCCAGCAGCAAAGCACGAGAGCGGGAGGGGAAGACCCAGTACTTC
many	TRBV6-2/TRBV6-3	16	TRBD2	TRBJ2-3	CASSYGTSGSTDTQYF	TGTGCCAGCAGTTACGGTACTAGCGGAAGCACAGATACGCAGTATTTT
.	TRBV28	19	.	TRBJ2-3	CASSPRSWGVRFGTDTQYF	TGTGCCAGCAGCCCTCGTTCTTGGGGGGTCAGATTTGGGACAGATACGCAGTATTTT